One and the same sample provided the 17 T cell receptor beta chains below, sequenced in a study of OX40 agonist ivuxolimab in advanced cancers. The library was made by the immunoSEQ multiplex PCR assay. TCRdb retrieved this table from immuneACCESS and kept in-frame rearrangements only. Not all clones are present; in checked studies, unresolved V genes account for under half, and no reason is known for the remainder. In all, the sample holds 70,000 or so clones, and about 90% of those were seen once. The ten biggest clones cover 2% to 2.5% of the sample. The starting material was CD4+ or CD8+ T cells sorted from blood, obtained in a trial of the OX40 agonist ivuxolimab. The receptors stem from an adult with an advanced solid tumor such as melanoma, head and neck, liver or kidney cancer.

This CDR3 is CASSVTGPGHQPQHF. The CDR3 bases are TGTGCCAGCAGTGTTACGGGGCCAGGACATCAGCCCCAGCATTTT. The chain couples TRBV6-1 to TRBJ1-5; D is perhaps TRBD1 (5 bases). The V gene's germline CDR1 is MNHNS and CDR2 SASEGT. Trimming shortened V by 4 bases and J by 5 bases, and 15 bases separated the two germline ends. CDR3 length: 15 amino acids.

This clone was seen a few times. The chain couples TRBV5-8 to TRBJ2-7; 7 bases map to TRBD1. The CDR3 has 13 residues. Per germline, CDR1 SGHTS and CDR2 YDEGEE. With 0 bases clipped from V and 8 bases from J, the junction kept 5 bases outside the gene matches. The CDR3 DNA reads TGTGCCAGCAGCTTGGACGGACAGGCTAAGCAGTACTTC. This codes for CASSLDGQAKQYF. Filled out from reference TRBV5-8 and TRBJ2-7, the complete variable domain reads EAGVTQSPTHLIKTRGQQATLRCSPISGHTSVYWYQQALGLGLQFLLWYDEGEERNRGNFPPRFSGRQFPNYSSELNVNALELEDSALYLCASSLDGQAKQYFGPGTRLTVT.

This chain connects TRBV7-2 to TRBJ2-2; perhaps TRBD2 as D (6 bases). V was trimmed by 11 bases and J by 2 bases, leaving 15 bases between them. The germline V gene has CDR1 SGHTA and CDR2 FQGNSA. The CDR3 totals 14 residues. The CDR3 is CAAGLTSNTGELFF. As DNA, the CDR3 is TGTGCCGCGGGGCTGACTAGTAACACCGGGGAGCTGTTTTTT.

The J gene is TRBJ2-7, the V gene TRBV7-2; the D is unclear. The germline V gene encodes CDR1 SGHTA and CDR2 FQGNSA. Trimming cost V 5 bases and J 3 bases, with 11 bases left between them. The CDR3 is made up of 13 amino acids. The CDR3 spells CASSHRTDYEQYF. For the CDR3, the DNA is TGTGCCAGCAGCCACCGCACGGACTACGAGCAGTACTTC.

The rearrangement uses TRBV20-1 and TRBJ2-2; the D is unclear. The CDR3 has 10 amino acids. V was shortened by 2 bases and J by 6 bases, with 1 base between the two germline ends. Germline V gives CDR1 DFQATT, CDR2 SNEGSKA (reference sequence). The CDR3 is CSARSGELFF. The CDR3 nucleotides are TGCAGTGCTAGATCCGGGGAGCTGTTTTTT.

The CDR3 sequence is CASSRPGDEFF. The CDR3 DNA follows: TGTGCCAGCAGCCGCCCGGGGGACGAGTTCTTC. The V call is TRBV7-9, the J call TRBJ2-1, with a tentative D call TRBD2 (6 bases). This CDR3 comprises 11 residues. Germline V CDR1 and CDR2: SEHNR, FQNEAQ (reference sequence). The ends were cut back, 5 bases at V and 14 bases at J, with 13 bases in the middle.

The V gene is TRBV5-6, the J gene TRBJ1-2; perhaps TRBD1 as D (5 bases). V was shortened by 4 bases and J by 8 bases, with 15 bases between the two germline ends. This CDR3 has 13 amino acids. The germline gives CDR1 SGHDT, CDR2 YYEEEE. Here the CDR3 DNA reads TGTGCCAGCAGCCCCGGGACGGCCCAAGGCTACACCTTC. It encodes CASSPGTAQGYTF.

V and J are TRBV2 and TRBJ2-3; maybe TRBD2 (7 bases). From germline, CDR1 is SNHLY and CDR2 FYNNEI. Trimming left V 6 bases short and J 4 bases short, with 17 bases between. The CDR3 is made up of 15 amino acids. CDR3 sequence reads: CASSEGGPGPDTQYF. The CDR3 coding sequence is TGTGCCAGCAGCGAGGGGGGGCCAGGGCCAGATACGCAGTATTTT.

The rearrangement uses TRBV2 and TRBJ2-5; D possibly uses TRBD1 or TRBD2 (5 bases each). CDR3 length: 16 residues. CDR1 is SNHLY and CDR2 is FYNNEI in the germline V gene. V was shortened by 1 base and J by 5 bases, with 17 bases between the two germline ends. The CDR3 DNA reads as TGTGCCAGCAGTGAAGGATGGGGCGGGTTCGGGGAGACCCAGTACTTC. It translates to CASSEGWGGFGETQYF.

The CDR3 DNA follows: TGTGCCAGCAGTTTGGCCGAAAACATTCAGTACTTC. It encodes CASSLAENIQYF. The J gene is TRBJ2-4, the V gene TRBV28; no clear D. Germline V gives CDR1 MDHEN, CDR2 SYDVKM. The CDR3 is 12 amino acids. V lost 3 bases, J lost 5 bases, and 5 bases lay in between.

The chain couples TRBV10-1 to TRBJ2-4; D is undetermined. This CDR3 is 14 amino acids long. Germline CDR1 is WNHNN and CDR2 is SYGVQD (reference sequence). V was trimmed by 0 bases and J by 0 bases, leaving 3 bases between them. CDR3 amino acids: CASSESIAKNIQYF. In DNA, the CDR3 is TGCGCCAGCAGTGAGTCTATAGCCAAAAACATTCAGTACTTC.

CDR3 loop: CASSSGRLDEQYF. CDR3 coding DNA: TGTGCCAGCAGCTCGGGACGTTTGGACGAGCAGTACTTC. V is TRBV7-2 and J is TRBJ2-7; D may be TRBD1 or TRBD2 (5 bases each). Between the trimmed V and J ends, which lost 4 bases and 5 bases, there was a span of 12 bases. This CDR3 region has 13 residues. Germline CDR1 is SGHTA and CDR2 is FQGNSA.

V and J are TRBV28 and TRBJ2-5, with 11 bases that match TRBD1. Germline CDR1 is MDHEN and CDR2 is SYDVKM. The CDR3 totals 13 residues. V trimming: 8 bases; J trimming: 3 bases; junction bases outside the gene matches: 2. Here the CDR3 reads CASGDRGKETQYF. The CDR3 region has the DNA TGTGCCAGCGGGGACAGGGGGAAAGAGACCCAGTACTTC.

The V call is TRBV6-6, the J call TRBJ2-6; D is uncertain. Per germline, CDR1 MNHNY and CDR2 SVGAGI (reference sequence). With 8 bases removed from V and 1 base from J, the gap between germline ends came to 0 bases. The CDR3 is made up of 11 amino acids. CDR3 DNA sequence: TGTGCCAGCTCTGGGGCCAACGTCCTGACTTTC. Translation: CASSGANVLTF.

The table lists this clone with a count of one. V is TRBV28 and J is TRBJ2-7, with TRBD2 identical over 7 bases. CDR1 and CDR2 from the germline V gene are MDHEN and SYDVKM. The CDR3 loop spans 13 amino acids. Trimming took 3 bases from V and 7 from J; bases not matched to a gene: 6. The CDR3 here is CASSFRGSIEQYF. As DNA, the CDR3 is TGTGCCAGCAGTTTTCGCGGGAGTATTGAGCAGTACTTC.

This clone was picked up a small number of times. The chain has TRBV20-1 and TRBJ1-1; D might be TRBD1 (6 bases). With 2 bases removed from V and 10 bases from J, the gap between germline ends came to 11 bases. The CDR3 is made up of 11 amino acids. Germline V lookup: CDR1 DFQATT, CDR2 SNEGSKA (reference sequence). CDR3 DNA: TGCAGTGCTAGACAGGGGAGCGTAGCTTTCTTT. This sequence encodes CSARQGSVAFF.

The genes are TRBV2 and TRBJ1-4; D call uncertain. CDR1 is SNHLY and CDR2 is FYNNEI in the germline V gene. V shed 6 bases and J shed 4 bases, with 12 bases lying between them. The CDR3 runs to 14 residues. CDR3 coding DNA: TGTGCCAGCAGATCCGGGGAGGGTAATGAAAAACTGTTTTTT. Translated: CASRSGEGNEKLFF.